Listed below are T cell receptor beta chains from one sample, sequenced in a study of blood T cell repertoires in COVID-19. Some clones are missing from TCRdb's copy, which holds only in-frame ones; the method was immunoSEQ multiplex PCR. The data show about 530,000 clones, roughly 91% seen once. Sequencing input: peripheral blood. The receptors derive from a woman between 50 and 59 years old with COVID-19, enrolled during active disease. The CDR3 runs from the conserved cysteine through the conserved F or W. The order of the fields is V gene, D gene, clone size, J gene, CDR3 protein, CDR3 DNA. The D gene is left open where the match is weak. Rows may omit the clone size; those that give it use once, few, many or a size class.

TRBV19	.	.	TRBJ1-6	CASSRQGRSGENSPLHF	TGTGCCAGTAGTCGTCAGGGGCGAAGTGGCGAGAATTCACCCCTCCACTTT
TRBV9	.	once	TRBJ2-7	CASSVEDRPYEQYF	TGTGCCAGCAGCGTGGAGGACAGACCCTACGAGCAGTATTTC
TRBV5-6	TRBD1	.	TRBJ1-2	CASRSEDRGHGYTF	TGTGCCAGCAGGTCTGAGGACAGGGGGCATGGCTACACCTTC
TRBV24-1	.	.	TRBJ1-2	CATSDTGGGRGRGVAGYTF	TGTGCCACCAGTGACACCGGGGGTGGACGAGGCCGCGGGGTTGCGGGCTACACCTTC
TRBV30	.	.	TRBJ1-1	CAWRTVRGTEAFF	TGTGCCTGGAGAACGGTTCGCGGCACTGAAGCTTTCTTT
TRBV7-2	TRBD1	.	TRBJ2-7	CASSFGQGFPYEQYF	TGTGCCAGCAGTTTCGGACAGGGCTTTCCCTACGAGCAGTACTTC
TRBV10-2	TRBD1	.	TRBJ1-5	CASKGGLYSNQPQHF	TGCGCCAGCAAAGGGGGCCTTTATAGCAATCAGCCCCAGCATTTT
TRBV6-1	.	.	TRBJ1-2	CASSEDGTPYGYTF	TGTGCCAGCAGTGAAGACGGGACACCTTATGGCTACACCTTC
TRBV9	.	.	TRBJ2-3	CASSVGGSDTQYF	TGTGCCAGCAGCGTAGGTGGCTCTGATACGCAGTATTTT
TRBV27	TRBD1	.	TRBJ1-2	CASSLSRGLGYGYTF	TGTGCCAGCAGTTTAAGCAGGGGGCTTGGCTATGGCTACACCTTC
TRBV11-1	.	.	TRBJ2-2	CASSSTSGRGGELFF	TGTGCCAGCAGCTCCACCTCGGGGCGGGGCGGGGAGCTGTTTTTT
TRBV5-1	TRBD1	once	TRBJ1-6	CASSLFTGGDSPLHF	TGCGCCAGCAGCTTGTTTACAGGGGGCGATTCACCCCTCCACTTT
TRBV28	TRBD1	.	TRBJ1-5	CASTGTGGYTQPQHF	TGTGCCAGCACCGGGACAGGGGGTTACACTCAGCCCCAGCATTTT
TRBV5-1	TRBD1	.	TRBJ1-1	CASSTNTGGTEAFF	TGCGCCAGCAGCACTAATACAGGGGGCACTGAAGCTTTCTTT
TRBV7-6	.	.	TRBJ2-7	CASSFGTLYEQYF	TGTGCCAGCAGCTTCGGGACTCTCTACGAGCAGTACTTC
TRBV7-2	.	.	TRBJ1-1	CASSLRRTVTEAFF	TGTGCCAGCAGCTTGCGGCGGACAGTCACTGAAGCTTTCTTT
TRBV6-5	.	.	TRBJ1-1	CAISEGVLTEAFF	TGTGCCATTTCCGAGGGGGTACTCACTGAAGCTTTCTTT
TRBV12-3/TRBV12-4	.	.	TRBJ2-2	CASKISGELFF	TGTGCCAGCAAAATATCCGGGGAGCTGTTTTTT
TRBV11-2	.	.	TRBJ2-2	CASGSLRGGELFF	TGTGCCAGCGGTTCCCTTCGGGGCGGGGAGCTGTTTTTT
TRBV4-1	TRBD2	once	TRBJ2-3	CASSPARLRGGTTDTQYF	TGCGCCAGCAGCCCCGCGAGGTTGCGCGGGGGGACCACAGATACGCAGTATTTT
TRBV12-3/TRBV12-4	TRBD1	.	TRBJ2-7	CASSGTGEDEQYF	TGTGCCAGCAGTGGGACAGGGGAGGACGAGCAGTACTTC
TRBV7-3	TRBD2	.	TRBJ2-3	CASSRAGGFTDTQYF	TGTGCCAGCAGCCGCGCGGGGGGCTTCACAGATACGCAGTATTTT
TRBV2	TRBD2	.	TRBJ2-1	CASSDPSQRGDLGEQFF	TGTGCCAGCAGTGACCCCTCACAGCGGGGGGACTTGGGTGAGCAGTTCTTC
TRBV24-1	TRBD2	.	TRBJ2-1	CATSDTGRNEQFF	TGTGCCACCAGTGATACCGGGAGGAATGAGCAGTTCTTC
TRBV9	.	.	TRBJ1-5	CASSSDFNQPQHF	TGTGCCAGCAGCTCGGACTTCAATCAGCCCCAGCATTTT
TRBV29-1	.	few	TRBJ1-1	CSVEDSTENTEAFF	TGCAGCGTTGAAGACTCGACAGAGAACACTGAAGCTTTCTTT
TRBV6-6	.	.	TRBJ2-1	CASSYQDTYNEQFF	TGTGCCAGCAGTTACCAGGACACCTACAATGAGCAGTTCTTC
TRBV6-6	.	.	TRBJ2-5	CASSLDPRETQYF	TGTGCCAGCAGCCTTGATCCTCGGGAGACCCAGTACTTC
TRBV30	.	.	TRBJ1-1	CAWSGGANTEAFF	TGTGCCTGGAGTGGGGGCGCGAACACTGAAGCTTTCTTT
TRBV11-2	TRBD1	.	TRBJ1-6	CASSSRGTGGSSLHF	TGTGCCAGCAGCTCACGGGGGACAGGGGGTTCCTCCCTCCACTTT
TRBV2	.	many	TRBJ2-2	CASSEAGGSAGELFF	TGTGCCAGCAGTGAGGCCGGGGGTAGCGCCGGGGAGCTGTTTTTT
TRBV14	TRBD1	.	TRBJ2-1	CASSQDRGLWNEQFF	TGTGCCAGCAGCCAGGACAGGGGGCTCTGGAATGAGCAGTTCTTC
TRBV5-4	TRBD2	.	TRBJ2-5	CASSPPVGPPGGETQYF	TGTGCCAGCAGCCCCCCTGTTGGCCCGCCGGGGGGAGAGACCCAGTACTTC
TRBV18	.	once	TRBJ1-2	CASSPPDDAAGNTF	TGTGCCAGCTCACCACCGGACGACGCAGCGGGCAACACCTTC
TRBV5-6	TRBD2	.	TRBJ2-2	CASSLGSGAGPTGELFF	TGTGCCAGCAGCTTGGGTTCGGGAGCGGGACCTACCGGGGAGCTGTTTTTT
TRBV5-6	.	once	TRBJ2-7	CASSLARGLQQYF	TGTGCCAGCAGCTTAGCCAGAGGACTCCAGCAGTACTTC
TRBV29-1	.	.	TRBJ2-2	CSVDVRGSGELFF	TGCAGCGTTGATGTCAGGGGATCCGGGGAGCTGTTTTTT
TRBV12-3/TRBV12-4	.	.	TRBJ1-5	CASSSGNQPQHF	TGTGCCAGCAGTTCGGGGAATCAGCCCCAGCATTTT
TRBV7-9	TRBD1	.	TRBJ1-4	CASSLAPGGFEKLFF	TGTGCCAGCAGCTTAGCTCCAGGGGGGTTTGAAAAACTGTTTTTT
TRBV10-2	.	.	TRBJ2-4	CASIPSVGGIQYF	TGCGCCAGCATACCAAGCGTCGGGGGCATTCAGTACTTC
TRBV19	.	once	TRBJ2-3	CASSIHTDLQQGQYF	TGTGCCAGTAGTATTCACACGGACCTCCAACAGGGGCAGTATTTT
TRBV27	TRBD1	few	TRBJ1-5	CASSLTGYLQRNQPQHF	TGTGCCAGCAGCCTGACAGGGTACCTCCAACGGAATCAGCCCCAGCATTTT
TRBV6-1	.	.	TRBJ1-1	CASSEIGQANTEAFF	TGTGCCAGCAGTGAAATTGGGCAGGCGAACACTGAAGCTTTCTTT
TRBV5-1	TRBD2	.	TRBJ2-7	CASIGLAGGEQYF	TGCGCCAGCATCGGACTAGCGGGGGGTGAGCAGTACTTC
TRBV6-2/TRBV6-3	TRBD1	.	TRBJ1-1	CASSYDRENTEAFF	TGTGCCAGCAGTTACGACAGGGAGAACACTGAAGCTTTCTTT
TRBV7-6	TRBD2	.	TRBJ2-2	CASSCPRTSCFLALNTGELFF	TGTGCCAGCAGCTGCCCCCGGACTAGCTGCTTTTTGGCCTTGAACACCGGGGAGCTGTTTTTT
TRBV5-1	TRBD1	.	TRBJ2-2	CASSWTGLGGNTGELFF	TGCGCCAGCAGCTGGACAGGGCTAGGAGGTAACACCGGGGAGCTGTTTTTT
TRBV28	.	.	TRBJ1-2	CASSPDRTYDGYTF	TGTGCCAGCAGTCCAGACAGGACCTACGATGGCTACACCTTC
TRBV11-2	TRBD1	.	TRBJ2-5	CASSSLDREYF	TGTGCCAGCAGCTCCCTGGACAGGGAGTACTTC
TRBV10-3	TRBD2	once	TRBJ2-1	CATLRDYDNEQFF	TGTGCCACCCTCCGGGACTATGACAATGAGCAGTTCTTC
TRBV30	.	.	TRBJ2-1	CAWSGRTRDNGFF	TGTGCCTGGAGCGGTAGAACTCGGGACAACGGATTCTTC
TRBV5-4	.	.	TRBJ2-2	CASSEKTGLTNTGELFF	TGTGCCAGCAGCGAAAAGACAGGTCTCACGAACACCGGGGAGCTGTTTTTT
TRBV9	TRBD1	once	TRBJ2-2	CASSPQSGQGITGELFF	TGTGCCAGCAGCCCCCAATCTGGACAGGGGATCACCGGGGAGCTGTTTTTT
TRBV6-6	.	.	TRBJ1-5	CASSYGSQPQHF	TGTGCCAGCAGTTACGGGAGTCAGCCCCAGCATTTT
TRBV20-1	TRBD1	many	TRBJ1-2	CSASKPGQGASGYTF	TGCAGTGCTAGTAAACCGGGACAGGGGGCATCCGGCTACACCTTC